This entry is about one T cell receptor (beta chain). Libraries were prepared by immunoSEQ multiplex PCR; TCRdb keeps only in-frame clonotypes and omits some of them. The sample lists about 170,000 clones, more than 75% occurring once. CDR1 and CDR2 from the germline V gene are MDHEN and SYDVKM. The CDR3 spans 18 residues. J was trimmed by 2 bases and V by 5 bases; bases with no gene match: 16. The data were obtained in a study of blood T cell repertoires in COVID-19. Overall study: The cDNA or gDNA used as material had been derived from T cells, B-cell-depleted T cells, or PBMCs.

Sequenced sample: peripheral blood. The rearrangement links TRBV28 to TRBJ2-7; the match to TRBD2 covers 9 bases. The sequence derives from a man aged 18 to 35 with COVID-19, enrolled during active disease. CDR3 region: CASSDWEVRSGRPYEQYF. The CDR3 nucleotides are TGTGCCAGCAGTGATTGGGAAGTTCGAAGCGGGAGGCCCTACGAGCAGTACTTC. Filled out from reference TRBV28 and TRBJ2-7, the complete variable domain reads DVKVTQSSRYLVKRTGEKVFLECVQDMDHENMFWYRQDPGLGLRLIYFSYDVKMKEKGDIPEGYSVSREKKERFSLILESASTNQTSMYLCASSDWEVRSGRPYEQYFGPGTRLTVT.